This TCR beta chain emerged from a study of T cells after yellow fever vaccination. Trimming pared 2 bases from V and 4 bases from J, leaving 3 bases between. Germline CDR1 GTSNPN, CDR2 SVGIG (reference sequence). This CDR3 is 11 amino acids long. In TCRdb, the 5' RACE reads were re-called with MiXCR into one record per CDR3 protein. The profile shows about 130,000 distinct CDR3 sequences, 7.4% of them singletons. The table lists this clonotype with a few counts. This chain connects TRBV30 to TRBJ2-1, with no clear D. The material was CD4+ T cells sorted from PBMCs, obtained 9 to 11 days after the first yellow fever vaccination. The sequence came from a man younger than 35 who received the YFV17D yellow fever vaccine. CDR3 residues: CAWSLYNEQFF. The DNA for the CDR3 is TGTGCCTGGAGTTTATACAATGAGCAGTTCTTC.